This T cell receptor (beta chain) was sequenced during a study of regulatory T cells in long-lasting Graves disease. Time point indicated: persistent/refractory GD, antithyroid drugs over 5 years with positive TRAb. The TCR library was made from RNA extracted from PBMCs. V was cut by 6 bases and J by 1 base, with 12 bases left in between. This CDR3 has 14 residues. Points from the study as a whole: TCR diversity was lower in persistent than newly diagnosed Graves' disease. When disease was persistent, TRBV28, TRBJ1-2 and TRBJ2-5 were the favored segments. Relative to new patients (around 1,000), persistent patients exhibited greater sharing of public clonotypes (around 2,500).

Library construction for TCR beta used iRepertoire HTBI primers and Arm-PCR of CDR3 regions. TCRdb passed the multiplex PCR reads through MiXCR, listing each CDR3 protein once. This sample has about 340,000 distinct CDR3 sequences, with less than 20% found just once. As to this clonotype: Its specificity is unknown.

The source is a female donor with Graves disease. The chain has TRBV12-3 or TRBV12-4 and TRBJ2-5; D is unclear. Sequenced here: peripheral blood mononuclear cells (PBMCs), sampled when the disease was refractory, from a patient treated with antithyroid drugs. DNA of the CDR3: TGTGCCAGCAGCGGTCGGGCTACCCAAGAGACCCAGTACTTC. This translates into CASSGRATQETQYF.